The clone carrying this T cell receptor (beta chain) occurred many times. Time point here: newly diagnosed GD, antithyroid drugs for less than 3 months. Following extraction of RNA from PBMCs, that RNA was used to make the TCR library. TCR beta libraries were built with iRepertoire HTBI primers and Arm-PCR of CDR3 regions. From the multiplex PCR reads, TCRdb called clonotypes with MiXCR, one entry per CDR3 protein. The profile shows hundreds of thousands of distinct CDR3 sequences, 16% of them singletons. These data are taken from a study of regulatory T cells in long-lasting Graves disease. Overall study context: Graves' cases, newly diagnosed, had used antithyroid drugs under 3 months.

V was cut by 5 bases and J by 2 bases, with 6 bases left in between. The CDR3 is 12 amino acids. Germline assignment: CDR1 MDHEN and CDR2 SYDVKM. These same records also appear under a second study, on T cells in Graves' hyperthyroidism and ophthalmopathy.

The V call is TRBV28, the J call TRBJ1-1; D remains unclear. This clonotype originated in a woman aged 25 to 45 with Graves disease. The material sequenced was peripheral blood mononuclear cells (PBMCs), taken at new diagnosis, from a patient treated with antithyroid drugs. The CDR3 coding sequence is TGTGCCAGCAGTGACCTAAACACTGAAGCTTTCTTT. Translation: CASSDLNTEAFF.